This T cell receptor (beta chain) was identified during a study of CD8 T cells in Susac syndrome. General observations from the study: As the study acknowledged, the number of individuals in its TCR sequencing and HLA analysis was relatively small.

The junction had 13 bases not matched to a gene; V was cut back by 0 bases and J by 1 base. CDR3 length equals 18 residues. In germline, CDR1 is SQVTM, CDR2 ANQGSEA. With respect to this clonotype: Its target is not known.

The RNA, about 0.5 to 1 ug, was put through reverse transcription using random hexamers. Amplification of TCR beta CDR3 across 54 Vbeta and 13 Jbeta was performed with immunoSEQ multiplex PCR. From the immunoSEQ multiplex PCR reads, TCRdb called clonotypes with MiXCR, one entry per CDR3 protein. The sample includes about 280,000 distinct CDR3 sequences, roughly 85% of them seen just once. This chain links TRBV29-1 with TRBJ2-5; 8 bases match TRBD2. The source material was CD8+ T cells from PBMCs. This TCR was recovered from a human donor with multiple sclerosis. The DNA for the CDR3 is TGCAGCGTTGAAGACGTCCCTTTAGCGGGAAGCCTCCAAGAGACCCAGTACTTC. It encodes CSVEDVPLAGSLQETQYF.